Given below is one TCR beta chain in context. Its antigen is undetermined. Profiled with immunoSEQ multiplex PCR; TCRdb holds only in-frame clones, not every one. The sample records 45,000 to 50,000 clones, 89% being singletons. These data originate in a study of OX40 agonist ivuxolimab in advanced cancers. Study context: Males comprised approximately 84% of the group, whose mean age was approximately 61 years (range roughly 23 to 80). Earlier anti-PD-1, anti-PD-L1 or anti-CTLA-4 therapy was permitted; roughly 37% had received some. Study-wide results and caveats: Among patients with partial responses at 0.1-3.0 mg/kg, clonal expansion was among the lowest.

With V trimmed by 5 bases and J by 6 bases, 8 bases remained unmatched. The CDR3 has 15 amino acids. The germline V gene has CDR1 SGHTA and CDR2 FQGNSA. This chain links TRBV7-2 with TRBJ2-7; 12 nucleotides line up with TRBD2. The receptor comes from an adult with an advanced solid tumor such as melanoma, head and neck, liver or kidney cancer. The sequenced sample was CD4+ or CD8+ T cells sorted from blood, obtained in a trial of the OX40 agonist ivuxolimab. CDR3 amino acids: CASSAWTSGDPEQYF. The CDR3 coding sequence is TGTGCCAGCAGCGCCTGGACTAGCGGGGATCCCGAGCAGTACTTC.